This T cell receptor beta chain derives from a study of blood T cells in healthy people across ages. Notes on the study in general: TCR beta diversity was tightly associated with the proportion of naive T cells.

Samples had at least 7 million PBMCs isolated from them. Germline V lookup: CDR1 SGHDN, CDR2 FVKESK. The CDR3 length is 15 residues. The germline V and J ends were trimmed by 0 bases and 4 bases, with 12 bases remaining between them. Worth noting for this clonotype: Its antigen is currently unknown.

A second PCR, run for roughly 7 to 12 cycles, used a sample-barcoded 5' primer plus a J-beta primer mix. MiXCR, run by TCRdb on the 5' RACE reads, gives a single entry per CDR3 protein. The data contain about 780,000 distinct CDR3 sequences, about a quarter of them singletons. These same data were also listed under a study on T cells of mothers and their children. This second report adds: The study obtained over 8 million TCR beta CDR3 reads per mother and some 3 million per child. The analysis detected no persistent microchimeric T cell clones.

The source of this sequence is a boy between 5 and 17 years old in good health. The chain employs TRBV14 and TRBJ1-1, with TRBD1 as a possible D gene (5 bases). The sequencing input was blood. CDR3 nucleotide sequence: TGTGCCAGCAGCCAAGATTGGGGGGTCCCCACTGAAGCTTTCTTT. Its translation is CASSQDWGVPTEAFF.